This T cell receptor (beta chain) was observed in a study of CD8+ T cells in alopecia areata. RNA extraction and reverse transcription yielded cDNA as sequencing template. Libraries were prepared by immunoSEQ multiplex PCR; TCRdb keeps only in-frame clonotypes and omits some of them. The sample consists of over 85,000 clones, under 70% of them appearing once. The treatment was: oral pan-JAK inhibitor, 5-10 mg twice daily. There are 14 residues in the CDR3. The J segment lost 4 bases and the V segment lost 6 bases, leaving 4 bases of the junction unmatched. Germline V gene data show CDR1 as SNHLY and CDR2 as FYNNEI.

The rearrangement links TRBV2 to TRBJ1-2, with 11 nucleotides matching TRBD1. The TCR was taken from a human donor with alopecia areata. Specimen: CD8+ T cells sorted from blood, collected at week 4, from a patient treated with tofacitinib. Written as DNA, the CDR3 is TGTGCCAGCAGGGACAGGGGGCATGGCTATGGCTACACCTTC. It yields the protein CASRDRGHGYGYTF.